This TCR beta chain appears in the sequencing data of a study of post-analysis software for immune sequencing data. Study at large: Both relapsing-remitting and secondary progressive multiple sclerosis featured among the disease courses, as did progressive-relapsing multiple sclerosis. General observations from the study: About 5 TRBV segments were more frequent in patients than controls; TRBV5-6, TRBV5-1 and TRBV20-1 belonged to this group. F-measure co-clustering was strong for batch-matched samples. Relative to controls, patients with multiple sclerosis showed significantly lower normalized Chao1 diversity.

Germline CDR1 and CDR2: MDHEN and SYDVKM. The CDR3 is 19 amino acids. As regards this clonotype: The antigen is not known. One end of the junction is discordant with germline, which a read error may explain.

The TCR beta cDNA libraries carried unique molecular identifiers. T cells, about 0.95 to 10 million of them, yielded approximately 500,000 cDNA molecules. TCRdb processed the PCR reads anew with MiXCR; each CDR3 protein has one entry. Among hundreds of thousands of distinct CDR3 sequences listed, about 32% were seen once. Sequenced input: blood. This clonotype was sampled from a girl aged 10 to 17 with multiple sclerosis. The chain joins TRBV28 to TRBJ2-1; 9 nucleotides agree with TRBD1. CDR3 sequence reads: CTSRGGGQGGGSPSFAQFF. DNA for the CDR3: TGTACCAGCAGGGGCGGGGGACAGGGAGGCGGGAGCCCGTCATTCGCGCAGTTCTTC.